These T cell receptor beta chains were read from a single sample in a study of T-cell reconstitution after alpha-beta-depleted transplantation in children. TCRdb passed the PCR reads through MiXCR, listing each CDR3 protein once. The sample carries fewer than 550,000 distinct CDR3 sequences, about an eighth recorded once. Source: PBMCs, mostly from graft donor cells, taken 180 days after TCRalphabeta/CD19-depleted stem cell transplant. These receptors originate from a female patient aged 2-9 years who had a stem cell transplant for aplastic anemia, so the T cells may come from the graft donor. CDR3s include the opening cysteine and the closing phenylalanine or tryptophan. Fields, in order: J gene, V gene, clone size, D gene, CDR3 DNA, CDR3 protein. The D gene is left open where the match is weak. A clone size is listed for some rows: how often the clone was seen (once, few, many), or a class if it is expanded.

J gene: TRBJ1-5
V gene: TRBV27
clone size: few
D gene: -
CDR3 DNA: TGTGCCAGCAGTGCCCTGCACAGGAATCAGCCCCAGCATTTT
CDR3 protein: CASSALHRNQPQHF

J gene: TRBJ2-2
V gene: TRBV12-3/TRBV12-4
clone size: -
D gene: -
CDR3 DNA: TGTGCCAGCAGACTCGGGACCACGAACACCGGGGAGCTGTTTTTT
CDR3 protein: CASRLGTTNTGELFF

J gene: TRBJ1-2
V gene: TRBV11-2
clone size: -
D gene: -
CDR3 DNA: TGTGCCAGCATCTTGGGGTCGGTTAACTATGGCTACACCTTC
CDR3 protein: CASILGSVNYGYTF

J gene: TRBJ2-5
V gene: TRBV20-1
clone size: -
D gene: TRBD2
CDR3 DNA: TGCAGTGCTAGCCTAGCGGGAGGGGGGGAGACCCAGTACTTC
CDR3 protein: CSASLAGGGETQYF

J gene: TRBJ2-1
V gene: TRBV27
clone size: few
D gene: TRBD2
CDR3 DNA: TGTGCCAGCAGTTCGACCTCCGGGGGGAGGAATGAGCAGTTCTTC
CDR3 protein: CASSSTSGGRNEQFF

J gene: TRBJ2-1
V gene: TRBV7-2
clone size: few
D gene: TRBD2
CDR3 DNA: TGTGCCAGCAGCCACGGGACTATAGACTACAATGAGCAGTTCTTC
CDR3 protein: CASSHGTIDYNEQFF

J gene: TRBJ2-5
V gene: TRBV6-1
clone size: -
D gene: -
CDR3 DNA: TGTGCCAGCAGAGGGCCCGGGCCCGGCGTGACGTACCAAGAGACCCAGTACTTC
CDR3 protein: CASRGPGPGVTYQETQYF

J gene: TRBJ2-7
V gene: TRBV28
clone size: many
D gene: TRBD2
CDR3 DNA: TGTGCCAGCAGTTTTAGCGGGGCCTCCTACGAGCAGTACTTC
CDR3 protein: CASSFSGASYEQYF

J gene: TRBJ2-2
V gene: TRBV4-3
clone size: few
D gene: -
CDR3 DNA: TGCGCCAGCAGCCAGGAGGGTTTATACACCGGGGAGCTGTTTTTT
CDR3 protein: CASSQEGLYTGELFF

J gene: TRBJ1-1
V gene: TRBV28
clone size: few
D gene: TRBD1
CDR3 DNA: TGTGCCAGCAGTACGGGACAGCCGGTTGCTTTCTTT
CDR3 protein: CASSTGQPVAFF

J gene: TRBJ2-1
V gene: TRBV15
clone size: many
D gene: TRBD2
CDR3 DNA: TGTGCCACCAGCAGAGTTGGACTAGCGGGAGACAGGGCTTTCAGTCCGGTGCAGTTCTTC
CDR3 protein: CATSRVGLAGDRAFSPVQFF

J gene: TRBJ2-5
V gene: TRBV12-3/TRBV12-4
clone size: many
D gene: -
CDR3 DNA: TGTGCCAGCAGCCCTCACGATGGCCAAGAGACCCAGTACTTC
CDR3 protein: CASSPHDGQETQYF

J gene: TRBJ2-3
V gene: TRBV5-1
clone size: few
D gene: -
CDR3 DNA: TGCGCCAGCCATAGGAAGACAGAAGATACGCAGTATTTT
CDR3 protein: CASHRKTEDTQYF

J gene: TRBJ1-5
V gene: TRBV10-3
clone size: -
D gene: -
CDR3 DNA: TGTGCCATCAGTGAGAGGGGGGATCAGCCCCAGCATTTT
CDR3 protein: CAISERGDQPQHF

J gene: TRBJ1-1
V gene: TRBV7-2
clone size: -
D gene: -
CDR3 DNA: TGTGCCAGCAGCTACTTAAACATGTTTGAAGCTTTCTTT
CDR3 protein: CASSYLNMFEAFF

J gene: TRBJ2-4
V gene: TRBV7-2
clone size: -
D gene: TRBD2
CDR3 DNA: TGTGCCAGCAGCTTTAGCGGGGGGGAGTTTGGAAACATTCAGTACTTC
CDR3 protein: CASSFSGGEFGNIQYF

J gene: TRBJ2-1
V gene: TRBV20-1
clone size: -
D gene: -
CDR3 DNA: TGCAGTGCCCCGCTCGTGGTGCGGGGAAACAATGAGCAGTTCTTC
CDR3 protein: CSAPLVVRGNNEQFF

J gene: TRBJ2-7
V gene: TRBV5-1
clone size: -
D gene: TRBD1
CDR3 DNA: TGCGCCAGCAGCTTGGCCCACCCGGGACAGATGTACGAGCAGTACTTC
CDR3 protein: CASSLAHPGQMYEQYF

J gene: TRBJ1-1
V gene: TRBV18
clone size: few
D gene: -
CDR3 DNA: TGTGCCAGCTCACCACGAAGCAGAAACACTGAAGCTTTCTTT
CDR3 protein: CASSPRSRNTEAFF

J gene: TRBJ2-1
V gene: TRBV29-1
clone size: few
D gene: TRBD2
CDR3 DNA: TGCAGCGTCCCACTAGCGGGAGCACGGACTAACAATGAGCAGTTCTTC
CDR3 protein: CSVPLAGARTNNEQFF

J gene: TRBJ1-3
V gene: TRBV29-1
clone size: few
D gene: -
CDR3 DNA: TGCAGCGTTCTCCGGACGGGAGACACCATATATTTT
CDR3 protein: CSVLRTGDTIYF

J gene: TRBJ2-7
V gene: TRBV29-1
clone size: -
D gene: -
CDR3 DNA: TGCAGCGCGAGACTATGGGACTACGAGCAGTACTTC
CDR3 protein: CSARLWDYEQYF

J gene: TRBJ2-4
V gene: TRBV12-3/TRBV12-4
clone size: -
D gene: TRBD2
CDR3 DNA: TGTGCCAGCACCCTCGGACTAGGAGACATTCAGTACTTC
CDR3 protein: CASTLGLGDIQYF

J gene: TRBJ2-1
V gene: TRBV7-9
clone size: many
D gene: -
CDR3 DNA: TGTGCCAGCAGGCAGGGTGAGCAGTTCTTC
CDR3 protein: CASRQGEQFF

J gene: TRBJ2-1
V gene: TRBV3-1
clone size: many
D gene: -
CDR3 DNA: TGTGCCAGCAGCCAGCTAGTTGGGGCCCTAATCGGTGAGCAGTTCTTC
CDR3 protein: CASSQLVGALIGEQFF

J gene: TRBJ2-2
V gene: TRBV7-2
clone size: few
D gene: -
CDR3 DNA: TGTGCCAGCAGCTTAGTCAGGGCCTCGGCCGGGGAGCTGTTTTTT
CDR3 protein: CASSLVRASAGELFF

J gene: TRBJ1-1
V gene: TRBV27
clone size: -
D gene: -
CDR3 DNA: TGTGCCAGCAGTCTGAGGGAGCACACTGAAGCTTTCTTT
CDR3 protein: CASSLREHTEAFF

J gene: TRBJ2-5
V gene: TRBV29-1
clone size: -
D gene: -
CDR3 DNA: TGCAGCGTTGAAGGGGGGCTAAGAGAGACCCAGTACTTC
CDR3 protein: CSVEGGLRETQYF

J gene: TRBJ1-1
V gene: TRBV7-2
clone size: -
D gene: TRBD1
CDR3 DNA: TGTGCCAGCAGCTTAGCCAGGGGGGGGACCACTGAAGCTTTCTTT
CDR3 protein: CASSLARGGTTEAFF

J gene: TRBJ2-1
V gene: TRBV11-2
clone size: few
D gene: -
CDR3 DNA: TGTGCCAGCAGCTACACAGGGCTTGAGCAGTTCTTC
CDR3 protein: CASSYTGLEQFF

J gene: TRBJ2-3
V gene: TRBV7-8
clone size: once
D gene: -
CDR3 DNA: TGTGCCAGCAGCTTCACACAGGTCCCAGATACGCAGTATTTT
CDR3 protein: CASSFTQVPDTQYF

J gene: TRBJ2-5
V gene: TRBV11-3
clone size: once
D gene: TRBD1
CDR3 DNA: TGTGCCAGCAGCTCCGTGGCGACAGGGCAGTACTTC
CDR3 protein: CASSSVATGQYF

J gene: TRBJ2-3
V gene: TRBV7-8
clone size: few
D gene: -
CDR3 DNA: TGTGCCAGCAGCTGCCATCCGCAGCGTACTAGCACAGATACGCAGTATTTT
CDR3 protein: CASSCHPQRTSTDTQYF

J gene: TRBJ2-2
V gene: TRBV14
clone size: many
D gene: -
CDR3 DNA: TGCGCCAGCAGCCAAGGAAACACCGGGGAGCTGTTTTTT
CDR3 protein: CASSQGNTGELFF

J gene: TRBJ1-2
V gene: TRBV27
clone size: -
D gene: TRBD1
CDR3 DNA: TGTGCCAGCAGTTTAATAGGGGGCGGGTATGGCTACACCTTC
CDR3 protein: CASSLIGGGYGYTF

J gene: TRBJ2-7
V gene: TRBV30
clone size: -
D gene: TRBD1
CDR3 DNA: TGTGCCTGTGACAGGGTTATAACCTACGAGCAGTACTTC
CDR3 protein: CACDRVITYEQYF

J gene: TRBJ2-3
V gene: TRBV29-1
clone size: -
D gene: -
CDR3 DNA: TGCAGCGTTGATCCAGGGTCCACAGATACGCAGTATTTT
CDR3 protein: CSVDPGSTDTQYF

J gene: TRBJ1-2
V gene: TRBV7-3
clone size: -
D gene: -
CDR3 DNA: TGTGCCAGCAGCTTACCCAAGGGGACCAACTATGGCTACACCTTC
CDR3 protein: CASSLPKGTNYGYTF

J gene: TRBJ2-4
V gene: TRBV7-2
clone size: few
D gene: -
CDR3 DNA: TGTGCCAGCAGCTGGCTAGCCAAAAACATTCAGTACTTC
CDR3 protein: CASSWLAKNIQYF

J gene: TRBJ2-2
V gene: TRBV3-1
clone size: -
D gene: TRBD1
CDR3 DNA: TGTGCCAGCCTCCGGGACAGGGGTACCGGGGAGCTGTTTTTT
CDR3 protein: CASLRDRGTGELFF